These T cell receptor beta chains were read from a single sample in a study of T cell responses to AZD1222 COVID-19 vaccine. Repertoires were generated with immunoSEQ multiplex PCR, while TCRdb's copy carries only in-frame clones and drops some. Of 150,000 to 200,000 clones in the sample, approximately 95% were seen once. This material consisted of peripheral blood, taken on day 0 of AZD1222 vaccination. The receptors here all came from an adult in good health. CDR3s include the opening cysteine and the closing phenylalanine or tryptophan. A D gene is named only where the DNA matches it firmly. Clone size is shown for a subset of rows, as once, few, many or a class of expanded clone.

v_gene: TRBV3-1/TRBV3-2; d_gene: NA; abundance: NA; j_gene: TRBJ1-4; CDR3aa: CASSQGTEQNEKLFF; CDR3nt: TGTGCCAGCAGCCAAGGGACAGAGCAAAATGAAAAACTGTTTTTT
v_gene: TRBV5-1; d_gene: TRBD2; abundance: NA; j_gene: TRBJ2-1; CDR3aa: CASSLGVAGVNEQFF; CDR3nt: TGCGCCAGCAGCTTGGGGGTAGCGGGCGTCAATGAGCAGTTCTTC
v_gene: TRBV6-5; d_gene: NA; abundance: NA; j_gene: TRBJ1-4; CDR3aa: CASSNFYEKLFF; CDR3nt: TGTGCCAGCAGCAACTTTTATGAAAAACTGTTTTTT
v_gene: TRBV5-6; d_gene: TRBD1; abundance: once; j_gene: TRBJ1-5; CDR3aa: CASSLLQGSNQPQHF; CDR3nt: TGTGCCAGCAGCTTACTACAGGGGAGCAATCAGCCCCAGCATTTT
v_gene: TRBV5-8; d_gene: TRBD1; abundance: NA; j_gene: TRBJ1-5; CDR3aa: CASQQGVGVYQPQHF; CDR3nt: TGTGCCAGCCAACAGGGGGTTGGGGTGTATCAGCCCCAGCATTTT
v_gene: TRBV3-1/TRBV3-2; d_gene: NA; abundance: NA; j_gene: TRBJ1-2; CDR3aa: CASSQDQDSRSGYTF; CDR3nt: TGTGCCAGCAGCCAAGATCAGGACTCTCGGAGTGGCTACACCTTC
v_gene: TRBV30; d_gene: NA; abundance: once; j_gene: TRBJ1-3; CDR3aa: CAWSVGTPGNTIYF; CDR3nt: TGTGCCTGGAGTGTAGGGACCCCTGGAAACACCATATATTTT
v_gene: TRBV18; d_gene: NA; abundance: once; j_gene: TRBJ1-3; CDR3aa: CASSPSGSSAVSSGNTIYF; CDR3nt: TGTGCCAGCTCACCGTCAGGCAGCAGTGCCGTCAGCTCTGGAAACACCATATATTTT
v_gene: TRBV5-4; d_gene: NA; abundance: NA; j_gene: TRBJ1-6; CDR3aa: CASSQDPGVFDSPLHF; CDR3nt: TGTGCCAGCAGCCAGGACCCAGGGGTTTTCGATTCACCCCTCCACTTT
v_gene: TRBV20-1; d_gene: NA; abundance: NA; j_gene: TRBJ1-2; CDR3aa: CSASTGGLYGYTF; CDR3nt: TGCAGTGCTAGTACAGGCGGACTCTATGGCTACACCTTC
v_gene: TRBV4-1; d_gene: NA; abundance: NA; j_gene: TRBJ1-4; CDR3aa: CASRFGQRTQGEKLFF; CDR3nt: TGCGCCAGCAGGTTTGGACAGCGGACACAAGGCGAAAAACTGTTTTTT
v_gene: TRBV29-1; d_gene: NA; abundance: NA; j_gene: TRBJ1-2; CDR3aa: CSVLHPTYGYTF; CDR3nt: TGCAGCGTCCTCCATCCGACCTATGGCTACACCTTC
v_gene: TRBV15; d_gene: NA; abundance: NA; j_gene: TRBJ2-7; CDR3aa: CATSRDLGRARSYEQYF; CDR3nt: TGTGCCACCAGCAGAGATCTAGGCAGGGCGCGGTCCTACGAGCAGTACTTC
v_gene: TRBV6-5; d_gene: NA; abundance: NA; j_gene: TRBJ1-1; CDR3aa: CASVGGATEAFF; CDR3nt: TGTGCCAGCGTCGGAGGTGCCACTGAAGCTTTCTTT
v_gene: TRBV10-3; d_gene: NA; abundance: NA; j_gene: TRBJ1-2; CDR3aa: CAISDPEIHGYTF; CDR3nt: TGTGCCATCAGTGACCCGGAAATACATGGCTACACCTTC
v_gene: TRBV27; d_gene: TRBD1; abundance: NA; j_gene: TRBJ1-1; CDR3aa: CASSPTGDTEAFF; CDR3nt: TGTGCCAGCAGTCCTACAGGGGACACTGAAGCTTTCTTT
v_gene: TRBV23-1; d_gene: NA; abundance: NA; j_gene: TRBJ2-7; CDR3aa: CASSHTRVWEQYF; CDR3nt: TGCGCCAGCAGTCACACCAGGGTTTGGGAGCAGTACTTC